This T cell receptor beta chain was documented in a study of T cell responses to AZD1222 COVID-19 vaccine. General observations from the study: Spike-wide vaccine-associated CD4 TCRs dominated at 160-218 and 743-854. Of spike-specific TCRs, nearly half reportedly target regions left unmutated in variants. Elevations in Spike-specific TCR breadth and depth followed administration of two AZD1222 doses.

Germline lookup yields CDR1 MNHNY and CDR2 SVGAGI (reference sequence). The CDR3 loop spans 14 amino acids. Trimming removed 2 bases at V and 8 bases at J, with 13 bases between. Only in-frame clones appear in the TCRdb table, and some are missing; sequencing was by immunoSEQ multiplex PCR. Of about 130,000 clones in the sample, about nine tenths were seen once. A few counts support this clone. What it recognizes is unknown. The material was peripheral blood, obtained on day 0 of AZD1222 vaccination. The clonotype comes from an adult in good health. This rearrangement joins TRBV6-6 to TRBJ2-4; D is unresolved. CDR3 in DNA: TGTGCCAGCAGTTACGCCCCAGATAGGGACATTCAGTACTTC. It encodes CASSYAPDRDIQYF.